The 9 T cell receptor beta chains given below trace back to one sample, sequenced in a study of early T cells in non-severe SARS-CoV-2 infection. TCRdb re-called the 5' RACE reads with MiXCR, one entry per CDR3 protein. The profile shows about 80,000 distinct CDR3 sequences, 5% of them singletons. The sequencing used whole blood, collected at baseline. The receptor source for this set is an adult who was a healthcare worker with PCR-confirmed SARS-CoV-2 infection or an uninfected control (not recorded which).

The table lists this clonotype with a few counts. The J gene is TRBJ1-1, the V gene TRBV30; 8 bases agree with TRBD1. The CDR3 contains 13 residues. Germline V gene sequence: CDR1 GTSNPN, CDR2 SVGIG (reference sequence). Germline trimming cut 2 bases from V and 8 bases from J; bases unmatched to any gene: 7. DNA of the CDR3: TGTGCCTGGAGTTCAACAGGGGGACCCGAAGCTTTCTTT. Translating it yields CAWSSTGGPEAFF.

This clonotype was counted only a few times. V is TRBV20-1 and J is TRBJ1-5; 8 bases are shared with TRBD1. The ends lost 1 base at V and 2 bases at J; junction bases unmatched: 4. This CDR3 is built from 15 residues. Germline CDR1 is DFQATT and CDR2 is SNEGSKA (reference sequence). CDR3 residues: CSARVLGQGNQPQHF. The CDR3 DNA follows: TGCAGTGCTAGAGTCCTGGGACAGGGCAATCAGCCCCAGCATTTT.

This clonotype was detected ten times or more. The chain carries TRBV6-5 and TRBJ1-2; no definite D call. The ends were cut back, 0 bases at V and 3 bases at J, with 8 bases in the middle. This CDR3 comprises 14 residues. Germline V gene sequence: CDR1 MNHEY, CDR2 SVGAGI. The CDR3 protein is CASSYSYRDYGYTF. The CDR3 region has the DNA TGTGCCAGCAGTTACTCGTACAGAGACTATGGCTACACCTTC.

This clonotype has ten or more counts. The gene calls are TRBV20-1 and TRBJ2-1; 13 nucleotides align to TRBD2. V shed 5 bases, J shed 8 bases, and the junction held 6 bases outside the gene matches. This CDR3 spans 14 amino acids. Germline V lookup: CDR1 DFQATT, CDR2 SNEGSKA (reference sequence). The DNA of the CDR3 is TGCAGTGCTCGGAGGACTAGCGGGAGCGATGAGCAGTTCTTC. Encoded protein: CSARRTSGSDEQFF.

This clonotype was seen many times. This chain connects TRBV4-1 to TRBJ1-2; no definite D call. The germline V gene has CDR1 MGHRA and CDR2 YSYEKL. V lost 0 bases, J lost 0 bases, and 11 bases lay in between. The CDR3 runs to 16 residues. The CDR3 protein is CASSQDLASSNYGYTF. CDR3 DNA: TGCGCCAGCAGCCAAGATTTGGCCAGCTCTAACTATGGCTACACCTTC.

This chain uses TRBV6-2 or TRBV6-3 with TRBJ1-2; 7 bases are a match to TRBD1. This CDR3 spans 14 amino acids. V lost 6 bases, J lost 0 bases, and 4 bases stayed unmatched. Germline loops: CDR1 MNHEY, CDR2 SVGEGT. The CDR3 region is CASSRQGANYGYTF. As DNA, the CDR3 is TGTGCCAGCAGCCGACAGGGAGCTAACTATGGCTACACCTTC.

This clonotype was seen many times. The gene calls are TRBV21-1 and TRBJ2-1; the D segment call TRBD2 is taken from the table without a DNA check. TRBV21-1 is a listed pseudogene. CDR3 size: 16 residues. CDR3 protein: CASRPFGRACTDEQFF. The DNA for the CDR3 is TGTGCCAGCAGACCTTTTGGGAGGGCCTGTACAGATGAGCAGTTCTTC.

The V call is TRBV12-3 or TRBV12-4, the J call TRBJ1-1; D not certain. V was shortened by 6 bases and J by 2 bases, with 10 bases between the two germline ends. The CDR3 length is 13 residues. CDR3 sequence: CASRLRINTEAFF. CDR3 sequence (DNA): TGTGCCAGCAGGCTTAGAATAAACACTGAAGCTTTCTTT.

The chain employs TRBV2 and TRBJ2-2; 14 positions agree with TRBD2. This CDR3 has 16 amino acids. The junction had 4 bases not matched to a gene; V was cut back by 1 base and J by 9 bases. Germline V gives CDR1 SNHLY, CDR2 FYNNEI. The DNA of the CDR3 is TGTGCCAGCAGTGAAGAGGGGACTAGCGGGAGCCGGGAGCTGTTTTTT. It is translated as CASSEEGTSGSRELFF.